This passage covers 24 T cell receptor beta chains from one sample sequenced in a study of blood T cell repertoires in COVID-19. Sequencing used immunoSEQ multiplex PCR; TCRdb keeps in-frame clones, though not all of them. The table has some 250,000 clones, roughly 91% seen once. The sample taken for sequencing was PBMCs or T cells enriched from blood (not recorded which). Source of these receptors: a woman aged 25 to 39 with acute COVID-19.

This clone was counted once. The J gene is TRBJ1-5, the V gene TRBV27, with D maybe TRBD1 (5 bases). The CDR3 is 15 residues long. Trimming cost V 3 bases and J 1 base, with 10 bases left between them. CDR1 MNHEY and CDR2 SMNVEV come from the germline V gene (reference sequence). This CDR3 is CASSLQGESNQPQHF. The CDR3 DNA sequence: TGTGCCAGCAGTTTGCAGGGTGAGAGCAATCAGCCCCAGCATTTT.

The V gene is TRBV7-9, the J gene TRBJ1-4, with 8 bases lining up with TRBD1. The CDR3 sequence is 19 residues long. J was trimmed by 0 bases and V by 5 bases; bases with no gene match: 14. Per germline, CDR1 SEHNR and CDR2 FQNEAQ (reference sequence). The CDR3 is CASSQGQVYPVATNEKLFF. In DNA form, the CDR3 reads TGTGCCAGCAGCCAGGGACAGGTCTACCCCGTTGCAACTAATGAAAAACTGTTTTTT.

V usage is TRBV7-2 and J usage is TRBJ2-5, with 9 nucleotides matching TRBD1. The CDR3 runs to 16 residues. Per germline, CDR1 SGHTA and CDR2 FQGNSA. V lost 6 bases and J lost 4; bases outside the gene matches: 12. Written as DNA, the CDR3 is TGTGCCAGCAGTTCTCCGGGACAGGGTGTACGAGAGACCCAGTACTTC. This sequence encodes CASSSPGQGVRETQYF.

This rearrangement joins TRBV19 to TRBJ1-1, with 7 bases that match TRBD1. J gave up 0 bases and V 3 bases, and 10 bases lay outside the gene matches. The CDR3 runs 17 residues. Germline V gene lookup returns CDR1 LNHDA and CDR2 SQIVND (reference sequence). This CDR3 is CASSIHTPGQMNTEAFF. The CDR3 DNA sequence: TGTGCCAGTAGTATCCATACCCCGGGACAGATGAACACTGAAGCTTTCTTT.

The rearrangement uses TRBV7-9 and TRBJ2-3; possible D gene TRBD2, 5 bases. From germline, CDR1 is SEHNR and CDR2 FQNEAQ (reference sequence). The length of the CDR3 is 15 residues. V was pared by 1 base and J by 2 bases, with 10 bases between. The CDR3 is CASSLDKGATDTQYF. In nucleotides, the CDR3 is TGTGCCAGCAGCTTAGATAAGGGAGCCACAGATACGCAGTATTTT.

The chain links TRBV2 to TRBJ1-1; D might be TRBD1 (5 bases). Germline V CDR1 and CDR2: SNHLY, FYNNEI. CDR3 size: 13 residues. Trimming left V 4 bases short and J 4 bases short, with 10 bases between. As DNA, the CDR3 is TGTGCCAGCAGTGTGTCGGGGGTCACTGAAGCTTTCTTT. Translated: CASSVSGVTEAFF. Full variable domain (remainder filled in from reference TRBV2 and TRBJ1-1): EPEVTQTPSHQVTQMGQEVILRCVPISNHLYFYWYRQILGQKVEFLVSFYNNEISEKSEIFDDQFSVERPDGSNFTLKIRSTKLEDSAMYFCASSVSGVTEAFFGQGTRLTVV.

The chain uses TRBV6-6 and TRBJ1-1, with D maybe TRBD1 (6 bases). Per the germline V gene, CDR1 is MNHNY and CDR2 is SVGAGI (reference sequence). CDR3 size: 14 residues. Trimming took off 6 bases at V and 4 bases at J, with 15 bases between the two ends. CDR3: CASRLGARVTEAFF. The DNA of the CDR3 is TGTGCCAGCAGGCTGGGGGCTCGAGTCACTGAAGCTTTCTTT.

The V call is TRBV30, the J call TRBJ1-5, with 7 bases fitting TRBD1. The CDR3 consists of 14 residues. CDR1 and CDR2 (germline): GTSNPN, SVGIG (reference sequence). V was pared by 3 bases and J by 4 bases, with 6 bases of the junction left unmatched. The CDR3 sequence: CAWRTGTANQPQHF. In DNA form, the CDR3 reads TGTGCCTGGAGAACAGGGACAGCAAATCAGCCCCAGCATTTT.

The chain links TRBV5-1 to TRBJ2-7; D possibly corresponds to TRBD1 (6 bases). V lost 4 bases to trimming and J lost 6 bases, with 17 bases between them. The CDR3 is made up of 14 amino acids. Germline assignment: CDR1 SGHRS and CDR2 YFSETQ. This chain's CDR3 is CASSPGALGSEQYF. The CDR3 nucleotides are TGCGCCAGCAGCCCAGGGGCCTTAGGGAGCGAGCAGTACTTC.

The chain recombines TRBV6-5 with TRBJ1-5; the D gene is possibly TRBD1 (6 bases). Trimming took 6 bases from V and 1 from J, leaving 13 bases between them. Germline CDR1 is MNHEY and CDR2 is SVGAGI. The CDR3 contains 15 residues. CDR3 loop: CASRLQGWSNQPQHF. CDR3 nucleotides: TGTGCCAGCAGACTACAGGGATGGAGCAATCAGCCCCAGCATTTT.

CDR3 amino acids: CASSSSWSTDTQYF. CDR3 in DNA: TGTGCCAGCAGTTCTAGCTGGAGCACAGATACGCAGTATTTT. The chain recombines TRBV27 with TRBJ2-3, with TRBD2 as a possible D gene (5 bases). The CDR3 is 14 amino acids. Trimming removed 4 bases at V and 0 bases at J, with 8 bases between. The germline CDR1 and CDR2 sequences are MNHEY and SMNVEV (reference sequence).

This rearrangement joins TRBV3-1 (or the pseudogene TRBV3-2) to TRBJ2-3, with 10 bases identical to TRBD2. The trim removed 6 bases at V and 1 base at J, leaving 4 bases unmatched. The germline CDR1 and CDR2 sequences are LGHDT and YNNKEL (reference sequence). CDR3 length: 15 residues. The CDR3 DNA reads TGTGCCAGCAGAGAGCTAGCGGGGGGCACAGATACGCAGTATTTT. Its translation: CASRELAGGTDTQYF.

The DNA of the CDR3 is TGTGCCTGGAGTGTAGGAGGGGTCTCCTACAATGAGCAGTTCTTC. Amino acids: CAWSVGGVSYNEQFF. The chain uses TRBV30 and TRBJ2-1; perhaps TRBD2 as D (6 bases). The V end was cut by 0 bases, the J end by 0 bases, with 9 bases between. The CDR3 sequence is 15 residues long. Germline CDR1 is GTSNPN and CDR2 is SVGIG (reference sequence).

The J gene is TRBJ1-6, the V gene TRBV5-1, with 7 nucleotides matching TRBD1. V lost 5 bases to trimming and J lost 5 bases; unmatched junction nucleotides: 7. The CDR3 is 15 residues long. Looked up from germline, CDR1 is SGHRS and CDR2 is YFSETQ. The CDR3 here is CASRKQGPNNSPLHF. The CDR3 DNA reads TGCGCCAGCAGAAAACAGGGGCCGAATAATTCACCCCTCCACTTT.

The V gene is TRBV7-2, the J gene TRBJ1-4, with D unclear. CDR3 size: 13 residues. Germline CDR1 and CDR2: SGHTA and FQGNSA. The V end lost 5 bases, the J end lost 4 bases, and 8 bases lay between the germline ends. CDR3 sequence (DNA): TGTGCCAGCAGCCAACAGTATAATGAAAAACTGTTTTTT. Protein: CASSQQYNEKLFF.

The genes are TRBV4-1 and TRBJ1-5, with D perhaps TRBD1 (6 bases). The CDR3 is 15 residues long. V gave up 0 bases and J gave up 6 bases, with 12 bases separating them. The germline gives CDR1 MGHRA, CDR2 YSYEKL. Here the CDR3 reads CASSQDERGGQPQHF. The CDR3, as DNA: TGCGCCAGCAGCCAAGATGAGAGGGGGGGTCAGCCCCAGCATTTT.

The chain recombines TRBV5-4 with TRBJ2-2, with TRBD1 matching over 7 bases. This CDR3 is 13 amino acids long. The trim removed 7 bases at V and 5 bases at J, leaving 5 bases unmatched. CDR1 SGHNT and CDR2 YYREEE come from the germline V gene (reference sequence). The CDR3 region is CASGQGDTGELFF. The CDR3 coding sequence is TGTGCCAGCGGGCAGGGGGATACCGGGGAGCTGTTTTTT.

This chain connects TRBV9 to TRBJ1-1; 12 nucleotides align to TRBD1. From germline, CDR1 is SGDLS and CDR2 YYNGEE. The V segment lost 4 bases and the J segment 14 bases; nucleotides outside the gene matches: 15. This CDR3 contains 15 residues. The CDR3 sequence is CASSPEGEGQGAGFF. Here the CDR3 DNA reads TGTGCCAGCAGCCCCGAAGGAGAGGGACAGGGGGCTGGATTCTTT.

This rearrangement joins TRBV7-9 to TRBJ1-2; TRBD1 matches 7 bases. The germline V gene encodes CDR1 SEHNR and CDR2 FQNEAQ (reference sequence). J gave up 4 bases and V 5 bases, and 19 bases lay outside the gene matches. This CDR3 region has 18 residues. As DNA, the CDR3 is TGTGCCAGCAGCCCCCTCGCCCGGGACAGATTATGGTTCTATGGCTACACCTTC. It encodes CASSPLARDRLWFYGYTF.

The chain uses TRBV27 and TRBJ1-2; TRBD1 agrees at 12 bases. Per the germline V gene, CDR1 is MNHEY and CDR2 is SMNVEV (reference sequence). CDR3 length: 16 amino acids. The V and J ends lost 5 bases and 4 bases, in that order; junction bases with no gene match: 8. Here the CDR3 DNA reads TGTGCCAGCAGTCCAAATATGGGACAGGGGGCCTATGGCTACACCTTC. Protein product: CASSPNMGQGAYGYTF.

CDR3 coding DNA: TGCAGCGTTATCTCCTTACAGGGGGCGGGAACTGAAGCTTTCTTT. Translation: CSVISLQGAGTEAFF. The chain employs TRBV29-1 and TRBJ1-1; TRBD1 agrees at 9 bases. The CDR3 covers 15 residues. J was trimmed by 5 bases and V by 5 bases; bases with no gene match: 12. CDR1 is SQVTM, CDR2 ANQGSEA, per germline.

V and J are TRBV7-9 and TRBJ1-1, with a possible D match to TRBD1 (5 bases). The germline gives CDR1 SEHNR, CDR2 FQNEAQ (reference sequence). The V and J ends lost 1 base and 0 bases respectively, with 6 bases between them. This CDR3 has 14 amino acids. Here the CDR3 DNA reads TGTGCCAGCAGCTTAGGACAGTTGAACACTGAAGCTTTCTTT. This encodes CASSLGQLNTEAFF.

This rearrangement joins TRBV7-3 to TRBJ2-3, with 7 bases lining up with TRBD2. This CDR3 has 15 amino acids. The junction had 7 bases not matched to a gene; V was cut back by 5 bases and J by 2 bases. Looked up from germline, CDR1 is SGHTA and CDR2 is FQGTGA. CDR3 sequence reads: CASSPYGGDTDTQYF. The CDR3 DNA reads TGTGCCAGCAGCCCCTATGGGGGGGACACAGATACGCAGTATTTT.

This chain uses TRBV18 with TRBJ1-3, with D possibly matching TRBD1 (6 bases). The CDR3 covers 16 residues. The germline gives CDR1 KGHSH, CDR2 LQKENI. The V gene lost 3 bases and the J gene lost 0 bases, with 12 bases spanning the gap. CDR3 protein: CASSPQQGSSGNTIYF. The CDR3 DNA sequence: TGTGCCAGCTCACCCCAACAGGGAAGCTCTGGAAACACCATATATTTT.